Following are 3 T cell receptor beta chains from one sample sequenced in a study of T cells in localized non-small cell lung cancer (dated by TCRdb to 2018 to 2020). Preparation of the library involved the immunoSEQ multiplex PCR assay. TCRdb stores this immuneACCESS table with in-frame sequences only. Part of the clones is absent; in the studies checked, under half of the shortfall reflects unresolved V genes, and no reason is known for the rest. The sample data list approximately 54,000 clones, and about 80% of these were observed just once. Clones ranked in the top ten supply approximately 20% of the sample. The sequencing here drew on peripheral blood, taken before any cancer treatment. The receptors originated from a female donor over 55 with stage II squamous cell lung carcinoma.

The chain employs TRBV9 and TRBJ2-7; 9 bases agree with TRBD1. Germline V gives CDR1 SGDLS, CDR2 YYNGEE. The CDR3 extends over 14 amino acids. J lost 8 bases, V lost 0 bases, and 6 bases had no gene match. The CDR3 nucleotides are TGTGCCAGCAGCGTAGAGTTGACAGGGGGAAAGCAGTACTTC. This encodes CASSVELTGGKQYF.

The chain uses TRBV5-1 and TRBJ1-2, with D hard to call. Germline CDR1 is SGHRS and CDR2 is YFSETQ. The CDR3 covers 14 residues. V was trimmed by 4 bases and J by 0 bases, leaving 10 bases between them. The CDR3 coding sequence is TGCGCCAGCAGCCAACAGCCCTCTAACTATGGCTACACCTTC. Translation gives CASSQQPSNYGYTF.

The rearrangement links TRBV5-5 to TRBJ2-5, with D hard to call. Germline V lookup: CDR1 SGHKS, CDR2 YYEKEE (reference sequence). The CDR3 sequence is 15 residues long. Deletions cut 0 bases from V and 2 bases from J, with 11 bases between. CDR3 protein: CASSLGTAIQETQYF. CDR3 sequence (DNA): TGTGCCAGCAGCTTGGGAACAGCTATTCAAGAGACCCAGTACTTC.